This record looks at one T cell receptor (beta chain) sequence and its context. This clone came up once. The antigen this receptor binds is unknown. Qualities for individual bases were not recorded, and no much larger clone is one base off. The data originate from a study of control samples from healthy donors and cancer patients (TCRdb year 2020). Including the terminal cysteine and phenylalanine, the CDR3 comprises 11 residues. Only the CDR3 DNA is retained, 33 bases long and in frame from the first base. The germline V gene encodes CDR1 DFQATT and CDR2 SNEGSKA (reference sequence). The junction carries 12 bases between V and J, which are trimmed by 7 bases and 7 bases respectively. Library prep was done by the immunoSEQ multiplex PCR assay. Drawn from immuneACCESS, this table holds only the in-frame rearrangements with V and J called that TCRdb kept. Clones are partly lost; checked studies trace under half to an unresolved V gene and leave the rest unexplained. This sample is represented by roughly 220,000 clones; 90% to 95% of them were singletons. The top ten constitute less than 1.6% of the sample.

Sample: blood. The rearranged segments are TRBV20-1 and TRBJ2-3, with TRBD1 as a weak D call on 5 bases. The receptor's source is a man aged 45 to 65 in good health. The DNA sequence is given as TGCAGTGGACAGAGTGATTATACGCAGTATTTT. Protein translation: CSGQSDYTQYF.